These 11 T cell receptor beta chains were sequenced from one sample in a study of T cell clones after liver transplantation. Sequenced by immunoSEQ multiplex PCR; TCRdb stores in-frame clones only, minus some. The profile shows about 75,000 clones, less than 90% of them singletons. The source was CD4+ T cells from blood, collected around 50 months after liver transplant. These receptors were obtained from a human patient who received a liver transplant. Among the T cells, some may be from the graft donor.

The V call is TRBV9, the J call TRBJ1-1, with D unclear. The CDR3 loop spans 13 amino acids. Trimming took 0 bases from V and 5 from J, leaving 8 bases between them. Germline CDR1 is SGDLS and CDR2 is YYNGEE. In nucleotides, the CDR3 is TGTGCCAGCAGCGTAGGGGCAGGAACTGAAGCTTTCTTT. Its translation is CASSVGAGTEAFF.

CDR3 sequence reads: CASSGTGGPGNTIYF. The CDR3 DNA is TGCGCCAGCAGCGGTACAGGGGGGCCTGGAAACACCATATATTTT. The gene calls are TRBV5-1 and TRBJ1-3, with 8 bases identical to TRBD1. The CDR3 is made up of 15 amino acids. With 4 bases clipped from V and 2 bases from J, the junction kept 5 bases outside the gene matches. Germline V lookup: CDR1 SGHRS, CDR2 YFSETQ.

This sequence joins TRBV7-2 and TRBJ2-1; the match to TRBD1 covers 9 bases. Trimming at V came to 4 bases and at J to 2 bases, leaving 3 bases not matched to a gene. Germline CDR1 reads SGHTA; CDR2 reads FQGNSA. CDR3 size: 15 residues. The CDR3 here is CASSSRDRAYNEQFF. Here the CDR3 DNA reads TGTGCCAGCAGCTCCCGGGACAGGGCCTACAATGAGCAGTTCTTC.

The gene calls are TRBV28 and TRBJ2-7; D perhaps matches TRBD2 (5 bases). Trimming removed 6 bases from V and 7 bases from J, with 10 bases in between. This CDR3 region has 11 residues. Germline-derived CDR1 and CDR2 are MDHEN and SYDVKM. CDR3 nucleotide sequence: TGTGCCAGCAGCCTCCGGGGAGAGCAGTACTTC. It encodes CASSLRGEQYF.

This sequence joins TRBV6-1 and TRBJ1-6; TRBD1 matches 7 bases. There are 17 residues in the CDR3. V lost 1 base to trimming and J lost 4 bases; unmatched junction nucleotides: 7. Per germline, CDR1 MNHNS and CDR2 SASEGT. The CDR3 DNA sequence: TGTGCCAGCAGTGAAGAGCCACCGGGACAGTATAATTCACCCCTCCACTTT. It specifies CASSEEPPGQYNSPLHF.

The chain recombines TRBV5-1 with TRBJ2-2; D unclear. Trimming took off 4 bases at V and 3 bases at J, with 7 bases between the two ends. CDR1 and CDR2 (germline): SGHRS, YFSETQ. CDR3 length: 13 amino acids. The CDR3: CASSLGYTGELFF. CDR3 DNA sequence: TGCGCCAGCAGCCTCGGATACACCGGGGAGCTGTTTTTT.

This clone was picked up a small number of times. The rearrangement links TRBV4-1 to TRBJ2-2; D is ambiguous. This CDR3 has 11 residues. Between the trimmed V and J ends, which lost 5 bases and 7 bases, there was a span of 5 bases. In germline, CDR1 is MGHRA, CDR2 YSYEKL. This CDR3 is CASSFHGELFF. The CDR3 DNA reads as TGCGCCAGCAGCTTTCACGGGGAGCTGTTTTTT.

This clone came up a few times. The chain links TRBV4-1 to TRBJ2-5, with D possibly TRBD1 on 6 matching bases. Germline V gene lookup returns CDR1 MGHRA and CDR2 YSYEKL. The V gene lost 10 bases and the J gene lost 5 bases, with 11 bases spanning the gap. The CDR3 totals 11 residues. The CDR3 spells CATRQGETQYF. In nucleotides, the CDR3 is TGCGCCACTCGGCAGGGGGAGACCCAGTACTTC.

By sample share, this clone is medium-sized (0.01 to 0.1%). The chain carries TRBV29-1 and TRBJ2-3; 10 bases map to TRBD1. After removal of 4 bases from V and 6 bases from J, the junction contained 7 bases not matched to a gene. The CDR3 contains 14 residues. Germline lookup yields CDR1 SQVTM and CDR2 ANQGSEA. Written as DNA, the CDR3 is TGCAGCGTTGTCAGAGACAGGGGGCCCGATACGCAGTATTTT. It translates to CSVVRDRGPDTQYF.

This chain joins TRBV27 and TRBJ2-1; D is unresolved. Germline CDR1 reads MNHEY; CDR2 reads SMNVEV (reference sequence). Trimming took off 5 bases at V and 4 bases at J, with 3 bases between the two ends. The CDR3 is 11 residues long. CDR3 bases: TGTGCCAGCAGTCCATACAATGAGCAGTTCTTC. Protein: CASSPYNEQFF.

The chain joins TRBV15 to TRBJ2-7; D not certain. The CDR3 sequence is 17 residues long. V lost 1 base and J 1 base, leaving 17 bases between the germline ends. Germline V gives CDR1 LNHNV, CDR2 YYDKDF (reference sequence). CDR3 sequence reads: CATSRAPRRSLSYEQYF. CDR3 bases: TGTGCCACCAGCAGAGCCCCGAGGCGGTCTCTGTCCTACGAGCAGTACTTC.